This TCR beta chain was recovered during a study of shared clonotypes between healthy human individuals. Here immunoSEQ multiplex PCR was the method, and the copy in TCRdb shows in-frame clones only, minus some. Among some 1,900,000 clones listed, less than 95% were seen once. Trimming took 6 bases from V and 7 from J, leaving 19 bases between them. The CDR3 loop spans 15 amino acids. CDR1 and CDR2 (germline): SEHNR, FQNEAQ (reference sequence). Terminally differentiated effector memory CD45RA+ cells were excluded from the naive CD8 cells, which were CD45RO-negative and positively selected for CCR7. Sequencing was done on a sample of naive CD8+ T cells sorted from blood. The TCR originated in a man aged 18-30 years in good health. This chain links TRBV7-9 with TRBJ2-1; unclear D gene. The CDR3 region has the DNA TGTGCCAGCAGTCCTGACCCCGAGTATGGTAATGAGCAGTTCTTC. Translating it yields CASSPDPEYGNEQFF.